Shown below are 22 T cell receptor beta chains from a single sample sequenced in a study of cytomegalovirus exposure and HLA in healthy donors. Profiling relied on immunoSEQ multiplex PCR, and the TCRdb table lists in-frame clones only, not all of them. Among some 240,000 clones listed, approximately 82% were seen once. The sequenced sample consisted of PBMCs. The receptors originated from a woman aged 18 to 35 in good health and CMV-seronegative.

The gene calls are TRBV6-5 and TRBJ2-1, with TRBD1 matching 10 bases. V shed 6 bases and J 7 bases; nucleotides not matched to a gene: 6. Germline-derived CDR1 and CDR2 are MNHEY and SVGAGI. CDR3 size: 14 residues. The CDR3 loop is CASSSTGGRNEQFF. The CDR3 region has the DNA TGTGCCAGCAGCTCGACAGGGGGCAGGAATGAGCAGTTCTTC.

The chain recombines TRBV7-9 with TRBJ2-2; TRBD1 matches at 8 bases. V trimming: 5 bases; J trimming: 6 bases; junction bases outside the gene matches: 2. The CDR3 runs to 13 residues. Germline loops: CDR1 SEHNR, CDR2 FQNEAQ (reference sequence). CDR3 sequence reads: CASSARGPGELFF. As DNA, the CDR3 is TGTGCCAGCAGCGCCAGGGGGCCCGGGGAGCTGTTTTTT.

The chain joins TRBV2 to TRBJ2-7; 8 bases map to TRBD2. V lost 0 bases to trimming and J lost 3 bases; unmatched junction nucleotides: 4. The CDR3 consists of 15 residues. Germline assignment: CDR1 SNHLY and CDR2 FYNNEI. The CDR3 coding sequence is TGTGCCAGCAGTGAAGCGGCTAGCGGGTACTACGAGCAGTACTTC. Protein: CASSEAASGYYEQYF.

The DNA of the CDR3 is TGTGCCAGCAGTAATAGCGGGTCACAGGGCGGGGAGCTGTTTTTT. Protein sequence: CASSNSGSQGGELFF. The V call is TRBV2, the J call TRBJ2-2; tentative D call: TRBD2 (7 bases). Trimming cost V 5 bases and J 7 bases, with 17 bases left between them. Germline assignment: CDR1 SNHLY and CDR2 FYNNEI. The CDR3 is 15 residues long.

V gene TRBV7-6 combines with J gene TRBJ2-3; the D gene is possibly TRBD1 (6 bases). Trimming removed 4 bases from V and 1 base from J, with 9 bases in between. The CDR3 spans 14 residues. Germline-derived CDR1 and CDR2 are SGHVS and FNYEAQ. The CDR3 nucleotides read TGTGCCAGCAGCTCAGGGGCGGGCACAGATACGCAGTATTTT. Its protein product is CASSSGAGTDTQYF.

Worth noting for this clone: Other DNA sequences in the sample encode the same CDR3. V is TRBV19 and J is TRBJ1-6; 7 positions agree with TRBD1. V dropped 3 bases and J dropped 7; count of bases not matched to a gene: 3. The CDR3 spans 14 residues. In germline, CDR1 is LNHDA, CDR2 SQIVND (reference sequence). CDR3 loop: CASSIGTANSPLHF. The CDR3 bases are TGTGCCAGTAGTATCGGGACAGCAAATTCACCCCTCCACTTT. The full variable domain, completed using reference TRBV19 and TRBJ1-6, is DGGITQSPKYLFRKEGQNVTLSCEQNLNHDAMYWYRQDPGQGLRLIYYSQIVNDFQKGDIAEGYSVSREKKESFPLTVTSAQKNPTAFYLCASSIGTANSPLHFGNGTRLTVT.

This chain links TRBV5-1 with TRBJ1-3; D remains ambiguous. The CDR3 consists of 16 residues. Germline V gene sequence: CDR1 SGHRS, CDR2 YFSETQ. V gave up 0 bases and J gave up 0 bases, with 10 bases separating them. CDR3 DNA sequence: TGCGCCAGCAGCTTGGCGGGGAGCCCCTCTGGAAACACCATATATTTT. Its translation is CASSLAGSPSGNTIYF.

This clone has a handful of counts. The chain combines TRBV10-3 with TRBJ2-7; D not certain. Germline loops: CDR1 ENHRY, CDR2 SYGVKD. The CDR3 runs to 14 residues. Trimming shortened V by 5 bases and J by 0 bases, and 11 bases separated the two germline ends. CDR3 DNA sequence: TGTGCCATCAGTAGTGGGCTAAGCTCCTACGAGCAGTACTTC. Its translation is CAISSGLSSYEQYF.

The genes are TRBV27 and TRBJ1-4, with TRBD1 as a possible D gene (5 bases). Trimming took off 4 bases at V and 4 bases at J, with 10 bases between the two ends. Germline V gene sequence: CDR1 MNHEY, CDR2 SMNVEV (reference sequence). The CDR3 runs 14 residues. CDR3 in amino acids: CASSWDGLNEKLFF. CDR3 bases: TGTGCCAGCAGTTGGGACGGACTTAATGAAAAACTGTTTTTT.

The chain has TRBV21-1 and TRBJ2-7; TRBD2 is the table's D call, not checked against the DNA. TRBV21-1 is a listed pseudogene. This CDR3 is 15 amino acids long. The CDR3 DNA sequence: TGTGCCAGGCTACCCCGCCGGGAACCGGGCTACGAGCAGTACTTC. This sequence encodes CARLPRREPGYEQYF.

As regards this clone: Other nucleotide sequences from this sample produce the same CDR3. The V and J genes are TRBV28 and TRBJ2-1, with D unresolved. Germline V gene lookup returns CDR1 MDHEN and CDR2 SYDVKM. Deletions cut 6 bases from V and 6 bases from J, with 6 bases between. This CDR3 comprises 11 residues. The CDR3 region has the DNA TGTGCCAGCAGCCTCGGCAATGAGCAGTTCTTC. It translates to CASSLGNEQFF.

The chain employs TRBV5-4 and TRBJ2-1; D is undetermined. CDR3 length equals 15 residues. V shed 1 base and J shed 2 bases, with 10 bases lying between them. Germline V gene lookup returns CDR1 SGHNT and CDR2 YYREEE (reference sequence). CDR3 bases: TGTGCCAGCAGCTTGTTTGAGAGCGCCTACAATGAGCAGTTCTTC. Protein sequence: CASSLFESAYNEQFF.

The J gene is TRBJ2-7, the V gene TRBV27; 13 bases match TRBD2. V lost 4 bases and J lost 0; bases outside the gene matches: 9. The V gene's germline CDR1 is MNHEY and CDR2 SMNVEV (reference sequence). The CDR3 loop spans 18 amino acids. CDR3 sequence: CASSSLAGGAKNSYEQYF. The CDR3 DNA follows: TGTGCCAGCAGTTCACTAGCGGGAGGGGCCAAGAACTCCTACGAGCAGTACTTC.

The genes are TRBV7-9 and TRBJ2-3; possible D gene TRBD2, 6 bases. Deletions cut 3 bases from V and 0 bases from J, with 7 bases between. The germline V gene encodes CDR1 SEHNR and CDR2 FQNEAQ (reference sequence). The CDR3 covers 14 residues. The CDR3 DNA reads as TGTGCCAGCAGCTTGGAGGGGAGCACAGATACGCAGTATTTT. As protein: CASSLEGSTDTQYF.

The chain has TRBV6-4 and TRBJ2-7; D is uncertain. V was cut by 9 bases and J by 2 bases, with 20 bases left in between. CDR1 is MRHNA, CDR2 SNTAGT, per germline. The CDR3 has 15 amino acids. This CDR3 is CASPAPARRTYEQYF. DNA for the CDR3: TGTGCCAGTCCCGCCCCTGCCAGACGAACCTACGAGCAGTACTTC.

This clone was seen a few times. The chain couples TRBV4-2 to TRBJ2-7; D gene uncertain. The V end lost 0 bases, the J end lost 4 bases, and 10 bases lay between the germline ends. The CDR3 has 14 amino acids. Per the germline V gene, CDR1 is LGHNA and CDR2 is YNFKEQ. As DNA, the CDR3 is TGTGCCAGCAGCCAAGATCGACGGGCATACGAGCAGTACTTC. It specifies CASSQDRRAYEQYF.

The chain carries TRBV5-1 and TRBJ2-2, with D perhaps matching TRBD1 (6 bases). This CDR3 region has 14 residues. V shed 6 bases and J shed 2 bases, with 11 bases lying between them. Germline lookup yields CDR1 SGHRS and CDR2 YFSETQ. The CDR3 region has the DNA TGCGCCAGCAACGCAGGGGACAACACCGGGGAGCTGTTTTTT. Translating gives CASNAGDNTGELFF.

The chain is built from TRBV18 and TRBJ1-5, with a weak D call TRBD1 (5 bases). The CDR3 spans 16 residues. Between the trimmed V and J ends, which lost 1 base and 2 bases, there was a span of 12 bases. Germline V lookup: CDR1 KGHSH, CDR2 LQKENI. CDR3 bases: TGTGCCAGCTCACCACAGGCAGGGACGGGCAATCAGCCCCAGCATTTT. Translating it yields CASSPQAGTGNQPQHF.

This chain links TRBV9 with TRBJ2-1; the match to TRBD2 covers 9 bases. From germline, CDR1 is SGDLS and CDR2 YYNGEE. Trimming at V came to 4 bases and at J to 2 bases, leaving 4 bases not matched to a gene. This CDR3 has 15 amino acids. CDR3 sequence: CASSPRGGTYNEQFF. The CDR3 bases are TGTGCCAGCAGCCCGCGGGGGGGTACCTACAATGAGCAGTTCTTC.

The chain is built from TRBV30 and TRBJ2-1; D is uncertain. Germline loops: CDR1 GTSNPN, CDR2 SVGIG (reference sequence). V dropped 2 bases and J dropped 2 bases, with 10 bases sitting between them. The CDR3 is 14 residues long. The CDR3 loop reads CAWSQTYTYNEQFF. CDR3 sequence (DNA): TGTGCCTGGAGTCAAACTTATACCTACAATGAGCAGTTCTTC.

This clone has only one observation. V and J are TRBV28 and TRBJ2-7; weak D call: TRBD2 (7 bases). This CDR3 is 15 amino acids long. The germline V gene encodes CDR1 MDHEN and CDR2 SYDVKM. V gave up 5 bases and J gave up 3 bases, with 17 bases separating them. The CDR3 bases are TGTGCCAGCAGTCGCGGGGGCGGAGGTGACTACGAGCAGTACTTC. This sequence encodes CASSRGGGGDYEQYF.

The chain couples TRBV18 to TRBJ1-1; 10 bases fit TRBD1. Trimming removed 0 bases from V and 4 bases from J; junction bases left unmatched: 5. This CDR3 comprises 16 residues. Germline CDR1 is KGHSH and CDR2 is LQKENI. The CDR3 DNA is TGTGCCAGCTCACCACCGACAGGGGGCGCCGGCACTGAAGCTTTCTTT. It encodes CASSPPTGGAGTEAFF.